The 12 T cell receptor beta chains reported below all come from one sample, sequenced in a study of regulatory T cells in long-lasting Graves disease. Stated time point: newly diagnosed GD, antithyroid drugs for less than 3 months. Following extraction of RNA from PBMCs, that RNA was used to make the TCR library. Relying on iRepertoire HTBI primers and Arm-PCR of CDR3 regions, the team built TCR beta libraries. TCRdb redid the calling of the multiplex PCR reads with MiXCR, one entry per CDR3 protein. The table has some 400,000 distinct CDR3 sequences, more than 13% seen once; the top ten hold 15% to 20%. The sample also formed part of further work on T cells in Graves' hyperthyroidism and ophthalmopathy.

Sequenced here: peripheral blood mononuclear cells (PBMCs), sampled at new diagnosis, from a patient treated with antithyroid drugs. The receptors here all came from a woman younger than 45 with Graves disease.

The DNA for the CDR3 is TGTGCCACCAGTGAGGAGGGCCGCAATCAGCCCCAGCATTTT. It is translated as CATSEEGRNQPQHF. The rearrangement uses TRBV24-1 and TRBJ1-5; no firm D call. The germline gives CDR1 KGHDR, CDR2 SFDVKD. The germline V and J ends were trimmed by 4 bases and 2 bases, with 8 bases remaining between them. The CDR3 extends over 14 amino acids.

The chain combines TRBV30 with TRBJ1-3; D is uncertain. Per germline, CDR1 GTSNPN and CDR2 SVGIG (reference sequence). The V end lost 0 bases, the J end lost 2 bases, and 17 bases lay between the germline ends. CDR3 length: 17 residues. CDR3 DNA sequence: TGTGCCTGGAGTGTATCGGGCGGGGTGAGACCTGGAAACACCATATATTTT. Amino acids: CAWSVSGGVRPGNTIYF.

The V gene is TRBV6-2 or TRBV6-3, the J gene TRBJ2-7, with 9 positions matching TRBD2. The V and J ends lost 2 bases and 2 bases, in that order; junction bases with no gene match: 1. This CDR3 is 14 amino acids long. CDR1 and CDR2 (germline): MNHEY, SVGEGT. CDR3: CASSYLAGTYEQYF. Written as DNA, the CDR3 is TGTGCCAGCAGTTACCTAGCGGGGACCTACGAGCAGTACTTC.

This clonotype has ten or more counts. The V and J genes are TRBV7-9 and TRBJ2-1; D is undetermined. V was clipped by 4 bases and J by 5 bases, with 6 bases between them. The CDR3 runs to 12 residues. Germline V gene sequence: CDR1 SEHNR, CDR2 FQNEAQ (reference sequence). The CDR3 region has the DNA TGTGCCAGCAGCTCACTAAACAATGAGCAGTTCTTC. As protein: CASSSLNNEQFF.

Many counts were recorded for this clonotype. The rearrangement links TRBV30 to TRBJ1-5; D might be TRBD1 (5 bases). CDR3 length equals 13 residues. V was pared by 0 bases and J by 7 bases, with 10 bases between. In germline, CDR1 is GTSNPN, CDR2 SVGIG (reference sequence). CDR3 region: CAWSVGPKQPQHF. In nucleotides, the CDR3 is TGTGCCTGGAGTGTGGGACCCAAGCAGCCCCAGCATTTT.

The rearrangement links TRBV6-1 to TRBJ1-1; D uncertain. CDR1 MNHNS and CDR2 SASEGT come from the germline V gene. Trimming took off 6 bases at V and 3 bases at J, with 11 bases between the two ends. The CDR3 has 13 residues. CDR3 sequence: CASSPLEYTEAFF. CDR3 DNA: TGTGCCAGCAGCCCGTTGGAGTACACTGAAGCTTTCTTT.

The chain combines TRBV30 with TRBJ1-5; 7 bases fit TRBD1. The CDR3 sequence is 15 residues long. Germline loops: CDR1 GTSNPN, CDR2 SVGIG (reference sequence). With 4 bases clipped from V and 4 bases from J, the junction kept 10 bases outside the gene matches. For the CDR3, the DNA is TGTGCCTGGAACCCCCCGGGACAGTTAAATCAGCCCCAGCATTTT. This sequence encodes CAWNPPGQLNQPQHF.

This clonotype was picked up one time. A much larger clone is a single base away; this may be a read error. The J gene is TRBJ2-1, the V gene TRBV27; D assignment may be TRBD1 or TRBD2 (5 bases each). There are 18 residues in the CDR3. The germline CDR1 and CDR2 sequences are MNHEY and SMNVEV (reference sequence). CDR3 region: CASTPSLLAWGSYSEQFF. CDR3 nucleotide sequence: TGTGCCAGCACCCCGAGTCTTCTAGCCTGGGGGTCCTACAGTGAGCAGTTCTTC.

The gene calls are TRBV5-6 and TRBJ2-7; D remains unclear. V lost 2 bases and J 5 bases, leaving 14 bases between the germline ends. The CDR3 length is 14 residues. Germline values: CDR1 SGHDT, CDR2 YYEEEE. The chain's CDR3 is CASSFQALGDEQYF. CDR3 DNA sequence: TGTGCCAGCAGCTTCCAAGCCCTAGGCGACGAGCAGTACTTC.

The V and J genes are TRBV5-4 and TRBJ1-6; D not resolved. V was shortened by 1 base and J by 12 bases, with 20 bases between the two germline ends. CDR3 length: 16 residues. Germline values: CDR1 SGHNT, CDR2 YYREEE (reference sequence). The CDR3 is CASSLPRAGGIGPLHF. CDR3 DNA sequence: TGTGCCAGCAGCTTGCCTCGGGCCGGCGGTATAGGACCCCTCCACTTT. The entire variable domain, with the rest obtained from reference TRBV5-4 and TRBJ1-6, is as follows: ETGVTQSPTHLIKTRGQQVTLRCSSQSGHNTVSWYQQALGQGPQFIFQYYREEENGRGNFPPRFSGLQFPNYSSELNVNALELDDSALYLCASSLPRAGGIGPLHFGNGTRLTVT.

The chain combines TRBV12-3 or TRBV12-4 with TRBJ2-7, with D possibly being TRBD2 (7 bases). The CDR3 has 12 amino acids. V lost 10 bases, J lost 4 bases, and 14 bases lay in between. This CDR3 is CATRGGGYEQYF. The DNA for the CDR3 is TGTGCCACCCGGGGAGGGGGGTACGAGCAGTACTTC.

Many counts were recorded for this clonotype. The chain joins TRBV6-2 or TRBV6-3 to TRBJ2-7; D is unresolved. This CDR3 has 12 residues. V lost 5 bases, J lost 3 bases, and 8 bases lay in between. Germline-derived CDR1 and CDR2 are MNHEY and SVGEGT. The CDR3 loop is CASSALGYEQYF. The CDR3 nucleotides read TGTGCCAGCAGTGCTCTCGGCTACGAGCAGTACTTC.